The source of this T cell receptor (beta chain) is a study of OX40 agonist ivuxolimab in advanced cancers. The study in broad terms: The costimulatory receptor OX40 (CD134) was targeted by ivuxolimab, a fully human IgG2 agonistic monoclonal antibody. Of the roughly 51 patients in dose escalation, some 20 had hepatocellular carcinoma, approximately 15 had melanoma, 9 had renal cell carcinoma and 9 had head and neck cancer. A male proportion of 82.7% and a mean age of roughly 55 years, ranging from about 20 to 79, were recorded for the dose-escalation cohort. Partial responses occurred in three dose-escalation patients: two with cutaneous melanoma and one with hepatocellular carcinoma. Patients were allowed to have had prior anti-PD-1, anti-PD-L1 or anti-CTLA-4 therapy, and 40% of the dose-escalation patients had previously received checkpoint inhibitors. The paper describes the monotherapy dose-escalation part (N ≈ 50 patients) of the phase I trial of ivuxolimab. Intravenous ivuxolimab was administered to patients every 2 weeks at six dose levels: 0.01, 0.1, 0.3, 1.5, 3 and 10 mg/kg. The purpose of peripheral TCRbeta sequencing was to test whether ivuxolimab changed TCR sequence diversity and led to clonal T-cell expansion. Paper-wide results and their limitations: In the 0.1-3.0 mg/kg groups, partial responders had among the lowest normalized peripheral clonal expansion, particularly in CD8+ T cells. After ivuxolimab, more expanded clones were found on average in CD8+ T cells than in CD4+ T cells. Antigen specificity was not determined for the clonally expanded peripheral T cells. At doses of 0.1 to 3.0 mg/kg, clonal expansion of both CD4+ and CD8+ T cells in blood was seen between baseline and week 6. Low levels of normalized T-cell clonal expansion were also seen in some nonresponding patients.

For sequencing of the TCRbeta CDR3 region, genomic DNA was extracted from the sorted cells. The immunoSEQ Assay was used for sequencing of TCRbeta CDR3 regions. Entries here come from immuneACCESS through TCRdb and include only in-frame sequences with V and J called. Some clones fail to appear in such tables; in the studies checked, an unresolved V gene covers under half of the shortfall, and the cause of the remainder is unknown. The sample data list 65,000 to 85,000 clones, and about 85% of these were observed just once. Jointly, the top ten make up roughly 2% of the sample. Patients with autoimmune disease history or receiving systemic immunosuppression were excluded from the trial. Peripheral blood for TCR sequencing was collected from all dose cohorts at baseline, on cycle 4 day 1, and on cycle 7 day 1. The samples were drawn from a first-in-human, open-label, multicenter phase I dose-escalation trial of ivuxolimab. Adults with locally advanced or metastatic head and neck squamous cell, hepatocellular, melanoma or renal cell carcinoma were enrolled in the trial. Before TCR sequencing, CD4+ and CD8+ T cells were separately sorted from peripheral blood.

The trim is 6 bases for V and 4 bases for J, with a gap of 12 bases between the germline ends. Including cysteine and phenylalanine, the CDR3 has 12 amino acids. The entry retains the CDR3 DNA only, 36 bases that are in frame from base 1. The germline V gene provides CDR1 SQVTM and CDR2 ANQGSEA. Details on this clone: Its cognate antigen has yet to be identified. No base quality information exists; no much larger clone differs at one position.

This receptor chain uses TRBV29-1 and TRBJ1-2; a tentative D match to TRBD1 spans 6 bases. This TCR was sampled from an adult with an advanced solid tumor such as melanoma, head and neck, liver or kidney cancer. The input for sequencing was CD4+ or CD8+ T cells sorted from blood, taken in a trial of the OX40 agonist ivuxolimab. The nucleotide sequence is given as TGCAGCGTCGGGGGACAAACCTATGGCTACACCTTC. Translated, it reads CSVGGQTYGYTF.